A selection of T cell receptor beta chains follows, all from one sample in a study of preoperative IRX-2 immunotherapy in early breast cancer. Here immunoSEQ multiplex PCR was the method, and the copy in TCRdb shows in-frame clones only, minus some. The sample has around 29,000 clones; about 90% are singletons. This material was collected from a patient treated with IRX-2 immunotherapy. The receptors derive from a human donor with breast cancer. Each CDR3 is given with its conserved first and last residue. Fields, in order: clone size, J gene, D gene, CDR3 length, V gene, CDR3 DNA, CDR3 protein. A D gene is named only where the DNA matches it firmly. The size field is filled for only some rows; it gives once, few, many or a size class.

clone size: -; J gene: TRBJ2-5; D gene: -; CDR3 length: 13; V gene: TRBV19; CDR3 DNA: TGTGCCAGTAGTTTCGGGTTACAAGAGACCCAGTACTTC; CDR3 protein: CASSFGLQETQYF
clone size: -; J gene: TRBJ1-5; D gene: -; CDR3 length: 16; V gene: TRBV18; CDR3 DNA: TGTGCCAGCTCACAAGCGAGTTCAGGGGGCAATCAGCCCCAGCATTTT; CDR3 protein: CASSQASSGGNQPQHF
clone size: -; J gene: TRBJ2-3; D gene: -; CDR3 length: 13; V gene: TRBV10-1; CDR3 DNA: TGCGCCAGCAGTGTAGGCCTCACAGATACGCAGTATTTT; CDR3 protein: CASSVGLTDTQYF
clone size: once; J gene: TRBJ2-5; D gene: TRBD2; CDR3 length: 16; V gene: TRBV9; CDR3 DNA: TGTGCCAGCAGCGTAGGCGAGCGGGGGGGCCTGGAGACCCAGTACTTC; CDR3 protein: CASSVGERGGLETQYF
clone size: -; J gene: TRBJ2-7; D gene: TRBD1; CDR3 length: 15; V gene: TRBV7-2; CDR3 DNA: TGTGCCAGCAGCAAGTCCGGGACAGGCTCCCACGAGCAGTACTTC; CDR3 protein: CASSKSGTGSHEQYF
clone size: medium-sized; J gene: TRBJ1-6; D gene: -; CDR3 length: 13; V gene: TRBV5-5; CDR3 DNA: TGTGCCAGCAGCTGGGGACTCGGCTCACCCCTCCACTTT; CDR3 protein: CASSWGLGSPLHF
clone size: -; J gene: TRBJ2-7; D gene: -; CDR3 length: 13; V gene: TRBV5-8; CDR3 DNA: TGTGCCAGCAGCTTCGGACACTCCTACGAGCAGTACTTC; CDR3 protein: CASSFGHSYEQYF
clone size: -; J gene: TRBJ2-3; D gene: -; CDR3 length: 16; V gene: TRBV11-2; CDR3 DNA: TGTGCCAGCAGCTTAGTAGTTTCGGTCAGCACAGATACGCAGTATTTT; CDR3 protein: CASSLVVSVSTDTQYF
clone size: -; J gene: TRBJ2-1; D gene: -; CDR3 length: 14; V gene: TRBV10-3; CDR3 DNA: TGTGCCACCCGACTCCCACAGGGTATCAATGAGCAGTTCTTC; CDR3 protein: CATRLPQGINEQFF
clone size: few; J gene: TRBJ1-1; D gene: -; CDR3 length: 13; V gene: TRBV7-6; CDR3 DNA: TGTGCCAGCAGCCGACAGGAGAACACTGAAGCTTTCTTT; CDR3 protein: CASSRQENTEAFF
clone size: -; J gene: TRBJ2-3; D gene: -; CDR3 length: 13; V gene: TRBV7-2; CDR3 DNA: TGTGCCAGCAGCGCAATGGTCCCAGATACGCAGTATTTT; CDR3 protein: CASSAMVPDTQYF
clone size: -; J gene: TRBJ2-1; D gene: -; CDR3 length: 14; V gene: TRBV10-1; CDR3 DNA: TGCGCCAGCAGCCTTAGCGGATCATACAATGAGCAGTTCTTC; CDR3 protein: CASSLSGSYNEQFF
clone size: -; J gene: TRBJ2-3; D gene: TRBD1; CDR3 length: 15; V gene: TRBV11-2; CDR3 DNA: TGTGCCAGCAGCGGGGACAGGGGGCGCACAGATACGCAGTATTTT; CDR3 protein: CASSGDRGRTDTQYF
clone size: large; J gene: TRBJ2-7; D gene: TRBD1; CDR3 length: 13; V gene: TRBV30; CDR3 DNA: TGTGCCTGGAGAGGGGACAGGCGAGGGGAGCAGTACTTC; CDR3 protein: CAWRGDRRGEQYF
clone size: -; J gene: TRBJ1-5; D gene: -; CDR3 length: 15; V gene: TRBV10-2; CDR3 DNA: TGCGCCAGCACCTCTGGGGGCGCAGGCAATCAGCCCCAGCATTTT; CDR3 protein: CASTSGGAGNQPQHF
clone size: -; J gene: TRBJ1-3; D gene: -; CDR3 length: 15; V gene: TRBV5-1; CDR3 DNA: TGCGCCAGCAGCTCGGGACTTTCAGGGGGAAACACCATATATTTT; CDR3 protein: CASSSGLSGGNTIYF
clone size: -; J gene: TRBJ2-7; D gene: -; CDR3 length: 13; V gene: TRBV6-6; CDR3 DNA: TGTGCCAGCACCGCTGCAGGGGCCTACGAGCAGTACTTC; CDR3 protein: CASTAAGAYEQYF
clone size: -; J gene: TRBJ2-6; D gene: -; CDR3 length: 14; V gene: TRBV6-6; CDR3 DNA: TGTGCCAGCAGTTACTCGAGACCCTCGGGCGTCCTGACTTTC; CDR3 protein: CASSYSRPSGVLTF
clone size: -; J gene: TRBJ2-3; D gene: -; CDR3 length: 12; V gene: TRBV2; CDR3 DNA: TGTGCCAGCACTCCGACTGGAAACCTGCAGTATTTT; CDR3 protein: CASTPTGNLQYF
clone size: few; J gene: TRBJ1-1; D gene: TRBD1; CDR3 length: 13; V gene: TRBV29-1; CDR3 DNA: TGCAGCGTAGAAACAGGGGTGGGCACTGAAGCTTTCTTT; CDR3 protein: CSVETGVGTEAFF
clone size: -; J gene: TRBJ2-7; D gene: -; CDR3 length: 15; V gene: TRBV9; CDR3 DNA: TGTGCCAGCAGCGTAGGTCAGGGCCGGACCTACGAGCAGTACTTC; CDR3 protein: CASSVGQGRTYEQYF
clone size: -; J gene: TRBJ2-5; D gene: -; CDR3 length: 13; V gene: TRBV6-4; CDR3 DNA: TGTGCCTACCAGAGGGCCCCCCGGGAGACCCAGTACTTC; CDR3 protein: CAYQRAPRETQYF
clone size: -; J gene: TRBJ2-1; D gene: -; CDR3 length: 16; V gene: TRBV4-3; CDR3 DNA: TGCGCCAGCAGCCAAGACGAGGGATCGAGAAACAATGAGCAGTTCTTC; CDR3 protein: CASSQDEGSRNNEQFF
clone size: -; J gene: TRBJ1-4; D gene: TRBD1; CDR3 length: 15; V gene: TRBV27; CDR3 DNA: TGTGCCAGCAGCCCTAGGGGGCAGAGTAATGAAAAACTGTTTTTT; CDR3 protein: CASSPRGQSNEKLFF
clone size: once; J gene: TRBJ2-5; D gene: TRBD1; CDR3 length: 14; V gene: TRBV11-2; CDR3 DNA: TGTGCCAGCAGCCTCGGACAGGGTAGGGAGACCCAGTACTTC; CDR3 protein: CASSLGQGRETQYF
clone size: -; J gene: TRBJ2-1; D gene: TRBD1; CDR3 length: 16; V gene: TRBV7-2; CDR3 DNA: TGTGCCAGCAGCTTAGCAGGGACAGGGGGCAGGGATGAGCAGTTCTTC; CDR3 protein: CASSLAGTGGRDEQFF
clone size: once; J gene: TRBJ2-1; D gene: -; CDR3 length: 13; V gene: TRBV19; CDR3 DNA: TGTGCCAGTAGTCCCCTGGGGAGTGATGAGCAGTTCTTC; CDR3 protein: CASSPLGSDEQFF
clone size: -; J gene: TRBJ1-1; D gene: -; CDR3 length: 13; V gene: TRBV6-5; CDR3 DNA: TGTGCCAGCAGTCCCTCCACGGCGGCTGAAGCTTTCTTT; CDR3 protein: CASSPSTAAEAFF
clone size: -; J gene: TRBJ2-5; D gene: -; CDR3 length: 12; V gene: TRBV30; CDR3 DNA: TGTGCCTGGAGCCAAGGGAGAGAGACCCAGTACTTC; CDR3 protein: CAWSQGRETQYF
clone size: -; J gene: TRBJ1-1; D gene: -; CDR3 length: 15; V gene: TRBV5-6; CDR3 DNA: TGTGCCAGCAGCGGGAGAGGCCGGGATGGGACTGAAGCTTTCTTT; CDR3 protein: CASSGRGRDGTEAFF
clone size: -; J gene: TRBJ1-1; D gene: -; CDR3 length: 16; V gene: TRBV4-1; CDR3 DNA: TGCGCCAGCAGCCAACTTCGGTTAGTCGGGGTCACTGAAGCTTTCTTT; CDR3 protein: CASSQLRLVGVTEAFF
clone size: -; J gene: TRBJ2-6; D gene: TRBD2; CDR3 length: 18; V gene: TRBV28; CDR3 DNA: TGTGCCAGCAGCACTAGCGGGGTCCCCTTCTCTGGGGCCAACGTCCTGACTTTC; CDR3 protein: CASSTSGVPFSGANVLTF
clone size: -; J gene: TRBJ2-7; D gene: -; CDR3 length: 11; V gene: TRBV10-1; CDR3 DNA: TGCGCCAGCAGTGATAACTACGAGCAGTACTTC; CDR3 protein: CASSDNYEQYF
clone size: -; J gene: TRBJ1-5; D gene: TRBD1; CDR3 length: 15; V gene: TRBV4-3; CDR3 DNA: TGCGCCAGCAGCCCAGGGCAGGGGGCAGGTCAGCCCCAGCATTTT; CDR3 protein: CASSPGQGAGQPQHF
clone size: -; J gene: TRBJ2-2; D gene: TRBD2; CDR3 length: 16; V gene: TRBV5-4; CDR3 DNA: TGTGCCAGCAGCCCGGGAGGACTAGCGAGCGGCGGGGAGCTGTTTTTT; CDR3 protein: CASSPGGLASGGELFF
clone size: -; J gene: TRBJ1-6; D gene: -; CDR3 length: 14; V gene: TRBV2; CDR3 DNA: TGTGCCAGCAGTGGCGACGGACAAAATTCACCCCTCCACTTT; CDR3 protein: CASSGDGQNSPLHF
clone size: -; J gene: TRBJ2-7; D gene: -; CDR3 length: 13; V gene: TRBV19; CDR3 DNA: TGTGCCAGTAGTATGGATGGGACCTACGAGCAGTACTTC; CDR3 protein: CASSMDGTYEQYF
clone size: -; J gene: TRBJ1-2; D gene: -; CDR3 length: 13; V gene: TRBV6-6; CDR3 DNA: TGTGCCAGCAGTTTCCTCGACACTCGCGGCTACACCTTC; CDR3 protein: CASSFLDTRGYTF
clone size: -; J gene: TRBJ1-5; D gene: -; CDR3 length: 13; V gene: TRBV5-5; CDR3 DNA: TGTGCCAGCAACAAACAGGAAAATCAGCCCCAGCATTTT; CDR3 protein: CASNKQENQPQHF
clone size: -; J gene: TRBJ2-5; D gene: -; CDR3 length: 10; V gene: TRBV19; CDR3 DNA: TGTGCCAGCGGCTTGGAGACCCAGTACTTC; CDR3 protein: CASGLETQYF
clone size: -; J gene: TRBJ2-3; D gene: -; CDR3 length: 12; V gene: TRBV28; CDR3 DNA: TGTGCCAGCAGTTTGGGCACAGATACGCAGTATTTT; CDR3 protein: CASSLGTDTQYF
clone size: -; J gene: TRBJ1-2; D gene: -; CDR3 length: 15; V gene: TRBV15; CDR3 DNA: TGTGCCACCAGCAGAGATTTTAGCCTTACCTATGGCTACACCTTC; CDR3 protein: CATSRDFSLTYGYTF
clone size: -; J gene: TRBJ2-7; D gene: -; CDR3 length: 13; V gene: TRBV27; CDR3 DNA: TGTGCCAGCAGTTTTTCTCGCAGGGACGAGCAGTACTTC; CDR3 protein: CASSFSRRDEQYF
clone size: -; J gene: TRBJ2-2; D gene: -; CDR3 length: 15; V gene: TRBV11-2; CDR3 DNA: TGTGCCAGCAGCCGTAACCAACTTGATACCGGGGAGCTGTTTTTT; CDR3 protein: CASSRNQLDTGELFF
clone size: -; J gene: TRBJ1-2; D gene: -; CDR3 length: 13; V gene: TRBV28; CDR3 DNA: TGTGCCAGCAGTTCGGACCCAAACTATGGCTACACCTTC; CDR3 protein: CASSSDPNYGYTF
clone size: medium-sized; J gene: TRBJ1-5; D gene: -; CDR3 length: 17; V gene: TRBV18; CDR3 DNA: TGTGCCAGCTCACCTTCCCAGGGACGAAGAAGCAATCAGCCCCAGCATTTT; CDR3 protein: CASSPSQGRRSNQPQHF
clone size: -; J gene: TRBJ2-2; D gene: TRBD1; CDR3 length: 15; V gene: TRBV6-1; CDR3 DNA: TGTGCCAGCAGTGAAGGACAGGGGTGGACCGGGGAGCTGTTTTTT; CDR3 protein: CASSEGQGWTGELFF
clone size: -; J gene: TRBJ2-2; D gene: TRBD2; CDR3 length: 12; V gene: TRBV18; CDR3 DNA: TGTGCCAGCTCCCCGGGGGGTCTGGAGCTGTTTTTT; CDR3 protein: CASSPGGLELFF
clone size: -; J gene: TRBJ1-1; D gene: -; CDR3 length: 12; V gene: TRBV7-9; CDR3 DNA: TGTGCCAGCAGCTCGGGACCGTTTGAAGCTTTCTTT; CDR3 protein: CASSSGPFEAFF
clone size: -; J gene: TRBJ1-4; D gene: TRBD1; CDR3 length: 14; V gene: TRBV5-1; CDR3 DNA: TGCGCCAGCGCGGGCAGGGGGCGGAATGAAAAACTGTTTTTT; CDR3 protein: CASAGRGRNEKLFF
clone size: -; J gene: TRBJ1-5; D gene: TRBD1; CDR3 length: 13; V gene: TRBV30; CDR3 DNA: TGTGCCTGGATGGGGACAGCGGGTCAGCCCCAGCATTTT; CDR3 protein: CAWMGTAGQPQHF